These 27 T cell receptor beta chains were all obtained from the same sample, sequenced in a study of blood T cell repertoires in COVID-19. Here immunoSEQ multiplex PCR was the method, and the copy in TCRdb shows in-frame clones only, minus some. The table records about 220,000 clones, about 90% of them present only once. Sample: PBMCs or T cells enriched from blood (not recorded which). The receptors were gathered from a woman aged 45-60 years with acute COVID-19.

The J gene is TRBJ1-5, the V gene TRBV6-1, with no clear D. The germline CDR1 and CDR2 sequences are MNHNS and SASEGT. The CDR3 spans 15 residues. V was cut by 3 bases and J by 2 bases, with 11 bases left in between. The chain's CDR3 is CASSDWEGGNQPQHF. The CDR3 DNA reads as TGTGCCAGCAGTGATTGGGAGGGTGGCAATCAGCCCCAGCATTTT.

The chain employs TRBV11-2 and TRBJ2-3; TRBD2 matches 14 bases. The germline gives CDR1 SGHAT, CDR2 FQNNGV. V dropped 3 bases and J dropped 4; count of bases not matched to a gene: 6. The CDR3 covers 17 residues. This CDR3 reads CASSFESGLAGADTQYF. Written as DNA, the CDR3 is TGTGCCAGCAGCTTCGAATCGGGACTAGCGGGAGCAGATACGCAGTATTTT.

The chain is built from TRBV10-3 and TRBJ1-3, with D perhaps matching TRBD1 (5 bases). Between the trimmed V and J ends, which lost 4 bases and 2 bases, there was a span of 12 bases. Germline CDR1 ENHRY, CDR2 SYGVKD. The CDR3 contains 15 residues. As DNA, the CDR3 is TGTGCCATCAGTGGGGGAGGGGATCCTGGAAACACCATATATTTT. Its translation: CAISGGGDPGNTIYF.

The CDR3 is CASSGPEPRTGELFF. Written as DNA, the CDR3 is TGTGCCAGCAGCGGCCCGGAGCCCCGCACCGGGGAGCTGTTTTTT. The J gene is TRBJ2-2, the V gene TRBV7-2, with D unresolved. Deletions cut 5 bases from V and 4 bases from J, with 14 bases between. The CDR3 has 15 amino acids. Germline CDR1 reads SGHTA; CDR2 reads FQGNSA.

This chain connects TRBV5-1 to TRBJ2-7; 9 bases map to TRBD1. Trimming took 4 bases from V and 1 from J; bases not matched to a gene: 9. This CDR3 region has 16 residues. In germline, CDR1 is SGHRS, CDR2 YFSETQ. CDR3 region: CASSRGQGTTSYEQYF. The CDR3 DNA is TGCGCCAGCAGCAGAGGACAGGGGACTACATCCTACGAGCAGTACTTC. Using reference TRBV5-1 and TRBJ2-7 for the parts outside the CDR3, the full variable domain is KAGVTQTPRYLIKTRGQQVTLSCSPISGHRSVSWYQQTPGQGLQFLFEYFSETQRNKGNFPGRFSGRQFSNSRSEMNVSTLELGDSALYLCASSRGQGTTSYEQYFGPGTRLTVT.

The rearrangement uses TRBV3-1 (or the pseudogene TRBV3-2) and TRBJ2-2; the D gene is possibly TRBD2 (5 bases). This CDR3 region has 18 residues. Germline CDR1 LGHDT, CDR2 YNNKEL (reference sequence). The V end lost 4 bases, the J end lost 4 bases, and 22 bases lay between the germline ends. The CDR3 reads CASSRLLGTDSTTGELFF. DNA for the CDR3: TGTGCCAGCAGCCGCCTACTTGGCACGGACTCTACCACCGGGGAGCTGTTTTTT.

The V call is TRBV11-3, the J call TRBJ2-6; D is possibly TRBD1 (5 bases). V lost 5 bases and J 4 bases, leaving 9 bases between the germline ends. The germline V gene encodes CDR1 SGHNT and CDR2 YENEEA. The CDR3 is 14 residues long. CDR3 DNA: TGTGCCAGCAGCAAAGGGGTGGGGGCCAACGTCCTGACTTTC. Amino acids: CASSKGVGANVLTF. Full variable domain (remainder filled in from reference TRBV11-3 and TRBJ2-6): EAGVVQSPRYKIIEKKQPVAFWCNPISGHNTLYWYLQNLGQGPELLIRYENEEAVDDSQLPKDRFSAERLKGVDSTLKIQPAELGDSAVYLCASSKGVGANVLTFGAGSRLTVL.

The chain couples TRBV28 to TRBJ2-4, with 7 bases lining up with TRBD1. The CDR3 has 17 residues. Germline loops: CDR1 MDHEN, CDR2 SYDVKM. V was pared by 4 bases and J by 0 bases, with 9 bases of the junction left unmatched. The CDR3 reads CASSSLTGTLAKNIQYF. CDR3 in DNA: TGTGCCAGCAGTTCGTTGACAGGGACGCTAGCCAAAAACATTCAGTACTTC.

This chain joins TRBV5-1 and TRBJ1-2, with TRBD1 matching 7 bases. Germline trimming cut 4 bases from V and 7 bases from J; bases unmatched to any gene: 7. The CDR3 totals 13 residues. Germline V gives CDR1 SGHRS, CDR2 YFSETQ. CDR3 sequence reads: CASSLGGSSGYTF. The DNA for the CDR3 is TGCGCCAGCAGCCTAGGGGGCTCTAGTGGCTACACCTTC.

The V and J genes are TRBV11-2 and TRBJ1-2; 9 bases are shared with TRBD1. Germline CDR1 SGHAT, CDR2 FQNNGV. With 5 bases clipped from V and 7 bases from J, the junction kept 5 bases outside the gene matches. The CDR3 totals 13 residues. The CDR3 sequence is CASSRTGVGGYTF. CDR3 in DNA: TGTGCCAGCAGCCGGACAGGGGTGGGTGGCTACACCTTC.

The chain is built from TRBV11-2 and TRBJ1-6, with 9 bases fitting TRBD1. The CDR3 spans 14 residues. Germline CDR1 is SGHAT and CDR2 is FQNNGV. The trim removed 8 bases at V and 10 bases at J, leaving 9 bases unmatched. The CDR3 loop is CASGGWDRASPLHF. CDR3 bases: TGTGCCAGCGGGGGGTGGGACAGGGCCTCACCCCTCCACTTT.

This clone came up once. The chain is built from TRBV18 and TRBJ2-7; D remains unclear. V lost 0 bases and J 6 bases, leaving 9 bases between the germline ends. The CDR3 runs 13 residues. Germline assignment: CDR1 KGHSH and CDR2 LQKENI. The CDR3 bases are TGTGCCAGCTCACCACCTAATGCGGTCGAGCAGTACTTC. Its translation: CASSPPNAVEQYF.

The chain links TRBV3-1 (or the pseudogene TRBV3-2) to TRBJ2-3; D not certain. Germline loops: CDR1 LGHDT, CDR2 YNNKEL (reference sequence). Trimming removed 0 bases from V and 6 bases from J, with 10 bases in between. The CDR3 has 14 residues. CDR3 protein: CASSQDSGLDTQYF. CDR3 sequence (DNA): TGTGCCAGCAGCCAAGATTCAGGCCTGGATACGCAGTATTTT.

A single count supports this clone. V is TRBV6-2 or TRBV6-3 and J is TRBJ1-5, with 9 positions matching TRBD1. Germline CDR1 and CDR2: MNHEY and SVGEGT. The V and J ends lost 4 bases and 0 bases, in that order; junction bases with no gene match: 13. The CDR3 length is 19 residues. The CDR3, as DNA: TGTGCCAGCAGTTCCCACGCGGGACAGGGAGCCTATAGCAATCAGCCCCAGCATTTT. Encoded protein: CASSSHAGQGAYSNQPQHF.

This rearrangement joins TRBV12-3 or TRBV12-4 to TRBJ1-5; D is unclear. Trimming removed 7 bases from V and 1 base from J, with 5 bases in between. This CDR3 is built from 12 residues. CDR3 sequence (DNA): TGTGCCAGCACCCTAAGCAATCAGCCCCAGCATTTT. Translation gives CASTLSNQPQHF.

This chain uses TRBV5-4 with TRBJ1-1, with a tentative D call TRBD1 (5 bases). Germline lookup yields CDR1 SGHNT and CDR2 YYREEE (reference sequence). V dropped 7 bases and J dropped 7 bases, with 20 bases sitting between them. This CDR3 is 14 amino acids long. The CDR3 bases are TGTGCCAGCCCCAGTCTCGACAGAAGTCGTGAAGCTTTCTTT. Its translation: CASPSLDRSREAFF.

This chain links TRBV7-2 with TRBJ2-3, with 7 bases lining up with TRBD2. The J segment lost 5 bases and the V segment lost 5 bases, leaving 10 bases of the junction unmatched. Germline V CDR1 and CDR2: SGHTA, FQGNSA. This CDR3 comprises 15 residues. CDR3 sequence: CASSTTSLRGDTQYF. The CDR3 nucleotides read TGTGCCAGCAGCACGACTAGCCTCCGGGGAGATACGCAGTATTTT. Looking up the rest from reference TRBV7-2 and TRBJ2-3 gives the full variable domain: GAGVSQSPSNKVTEKGKDVELRCDPISGHTALYWYRQSLGQGLEFLIYFQGNSAPDKSGLPSDRFSAERTGGSVSTLTIQRTQQEDSAVYLCASSTTSLRGDTQYFGPGTRLTVL.

This CDR3 is CASSLRPRDRVDYGYTF. The CDR3 DNA is TGTGCCAGCAGCTTACGTCCGAGGGACAGGGTTGACTATGGCTACACCTTC. This chain uses TRBV5-5 with TRBJ1-2, with 9 bases lining up with TRBD1. V dropped 2 bases and J dropped 3; count of bases not matched to a gene: 11. The germline gives CDR1 SGHKS, CDR2 YYEKEE (reference sequence). This CDR3 has 17 amino acids.

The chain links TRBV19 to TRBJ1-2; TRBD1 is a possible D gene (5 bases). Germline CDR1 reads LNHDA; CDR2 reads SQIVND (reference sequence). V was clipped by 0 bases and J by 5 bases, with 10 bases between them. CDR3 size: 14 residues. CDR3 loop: CASSIDRTGYGYTF. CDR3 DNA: TGTGCCAGTAGTATAGATCGAACAGGATATGGCTACACCTTC.

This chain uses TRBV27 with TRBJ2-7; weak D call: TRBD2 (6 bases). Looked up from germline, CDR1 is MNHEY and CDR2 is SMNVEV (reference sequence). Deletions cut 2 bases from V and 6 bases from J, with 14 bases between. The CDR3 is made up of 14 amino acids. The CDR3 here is CASSLQGPRGEQYF. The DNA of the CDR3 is TGTGCCAGCAGTTTACAGGGTCCGCGGGGCGAGCAGTACTTC.

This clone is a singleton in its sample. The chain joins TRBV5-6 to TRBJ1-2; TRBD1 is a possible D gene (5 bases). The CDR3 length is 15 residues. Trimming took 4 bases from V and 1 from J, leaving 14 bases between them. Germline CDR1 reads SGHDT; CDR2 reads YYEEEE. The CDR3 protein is CASSATGPINYGYTF. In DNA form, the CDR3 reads TGTGCCAGCAGCGCTACAGGCCCAATTAACTATGGCTACACCTTC.

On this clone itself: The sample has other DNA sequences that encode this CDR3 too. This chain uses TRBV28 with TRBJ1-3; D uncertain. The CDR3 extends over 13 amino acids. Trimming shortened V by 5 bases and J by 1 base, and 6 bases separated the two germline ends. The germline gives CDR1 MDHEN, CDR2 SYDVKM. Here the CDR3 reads CASSPGSGNTIYF. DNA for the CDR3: TGTGCCAGCAGTCCGGGGTCTGGAAACACCATATATTTT.

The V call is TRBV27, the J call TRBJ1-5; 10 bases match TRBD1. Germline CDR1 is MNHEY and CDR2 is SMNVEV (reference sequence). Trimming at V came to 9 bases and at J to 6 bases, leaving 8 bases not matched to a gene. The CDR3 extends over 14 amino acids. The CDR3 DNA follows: TGTGCCAGTAGCCGACAGGGGGCAGGTCAGCCCCAGCATTTT. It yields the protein CASSRQGAGQPQHF.

The CDR3 DNA follows: TGTGCCTTGACAGGGGACCCATATAATTCACCCCTCCACTTT. It translates to CALTGDPYNSPLHF. The gene calls are TRBV7-9 and TRBJ1-6, with TRBD1 matching over 8 bases. J lost 4 bases, V lost 11 bases, and 7 bases had no gene match. This CDR3 region has 14 residues. Germline values: CDR1 SEHNR, CDR2 FQNEAQ (reference sequence).

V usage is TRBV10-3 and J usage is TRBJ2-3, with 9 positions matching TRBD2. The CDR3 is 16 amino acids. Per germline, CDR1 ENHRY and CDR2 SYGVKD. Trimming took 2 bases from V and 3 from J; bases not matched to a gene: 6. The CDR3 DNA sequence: TGTGCCATCAGTGAGACGACTAGCGGTAGGACAGATACGCAGTATTTT. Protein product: CAISETTSGRTDTQYF.

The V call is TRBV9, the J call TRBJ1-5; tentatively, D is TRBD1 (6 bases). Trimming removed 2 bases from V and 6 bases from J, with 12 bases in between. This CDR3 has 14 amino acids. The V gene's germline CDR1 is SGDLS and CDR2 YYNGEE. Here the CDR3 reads CASSVWGGPQPQHF. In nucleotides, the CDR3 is TGTGCCAGCAGCGTTTGGGGGGGGCCTCAGCCCCAGCATTTT. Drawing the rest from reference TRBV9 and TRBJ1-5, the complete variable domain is DSGVTQTPKHLITATGQRVTLRCSPRSGDLSVYWYQQSLDQGLQFLIQYYNGEERAKGNILERFSAQQFPDLHSELNLSSLELGDSALYFCASSVWGGPQPQHFGDGTRLSIL.

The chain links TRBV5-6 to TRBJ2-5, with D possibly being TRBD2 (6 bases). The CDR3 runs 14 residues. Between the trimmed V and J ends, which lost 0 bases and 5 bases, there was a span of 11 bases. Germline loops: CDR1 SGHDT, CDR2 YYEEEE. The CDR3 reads CASSLDRGYETQYF. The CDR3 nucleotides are TGTGCCAGCAGCTTGGACCGGGGGTACGAGACCCAGTACTTC.